This is a list of T cell receptor beta chains from one sample in a study of shared clonotypes between healthy human individuals. The assay was immunoSEQ multiplex PCR, and TCRdb's table has in-frame clones only and misses some. The sample includes about 770,000 clones, roughly 72% of them seen just once. Sequenced sample: memory CD4+ T cells sorted from blood. The receptors shown here come from a woman in her thirties in good health. Both conserved end residues are part of each CDR3. The order of the fields is J gene, clone size, V gene, D gene, CDR3 DNA, CDR3 protein. The D gene is left open where the match is weak. Some rows mark clone size as missing; the rest say once, few, many or name a class of expanded clone.

TRBJ2-1,.,TRBV5-1,TRBD1,TGCGCCAGCAAACAGGGGGTGACCTACAATGAGCAGTTCTTC,CASKQGVTYNEQFF
TRBJ2-7,few,TRBV29-1,TRBD2,TGCAGCGTGGACGTGGCGGGAGGGCCTTTGGAGCAGTACTTC,CSVDVAGGPLEQYF
TRBJ2-7,.,TRBV13,TRBD1,TGTGCCAGCAGCCCACGGGACAGGGCACAGGTCGAGCAGTACTTC,CASSPRDRAQVEQYF
TRBJ2-7,.,TRBV28,.,TGTGTTCCTGACCCGCTCTACGAGCAGTACTTC,CVPDPLYEQYF
TRBJ2-5,.,TRBV5-4,.,TGTGCCAGCACCCGAGGGGGGTATCAAATGACCCAGTACTTC,CASTRGGYQMTQYF
TRBJ2-1,.,TRBV5-1,.,TGCGCCAGCAGCTTGGAACTAGCAAATGAGCAGTTCTTC,CASSLELANEQFF
TRBJ2-7,.,TRBV28,.,TGTGCCAGCAGTTTGGGAGGGACAGCCTTCTACGAGCAGTACTTC,CASSLGGTAFYEQYF
TRBJ2-5,.,TRBV11-2,.,TGTGCCAGCAGCTTTGGACAGTCCCAAGAGACCCAGTACTTC,CASSFGQSQETQYF
TRBJ2-1,.,TRBV5-1,TRBD2,TGCGCCAGCAGCTTGGGGGTAGCGGGAGGTCTAGTAAATGAGCAGTTCTTC,CASSLGVAGGLVNEQFF
TRBJ1-1,.,TRBV16,.,TGTGCCAGCAGCCATGGGGGGGTCACTGAAGCTTTCTTT,CASSHGGVTEAFF
TRBJ2-2,.,TRBV19,TRBD2,TGTGCCAGTAGTACCCGGGACTATGTGGGGGAGCTGTTTTTT,CASSTRDYVGELFF
TRBJ2-3,.,TRBV7-3,.,TGTGCTAGCAGCTTAAACTATCTCAGCACAGATACGCAGTATTTT,CASSLNYLSTDTQYF
TRBJ1-1,.,TRBV6-5,.,TGTGCCAGCAGTTACTGGGCCTACGGTGGCACTGAAGCTTTCTTT,CASSYWAYGGTEAFF
TRBJ1-1,.,TRBV18,.,TGTGCCAGCTCACCACAGGGATCGGACACTGAAGCTTTCTTT,CASSPQGSDTEAFF
TRBJ2-7,.,TRBV28,.,TGTGCCAGAAGACCGAAACGATCCTACGAGCAGTACTTC,CARRPKRSYEQYF
TRBJ1-1,.,TRBV10-1,TRBD1,TGCGCCAGCAGACCAAACAGGGACAGTGAAGCTTTCTTT,CASRPNRDSEAFF
TRBJ2-2,few,TRBV18,TRBD1,TGTGCCAGCTCACCCGGGACAGGCACCGGGGAGCTGTTTTTT,CASSPGTGTGELFF
TRBJ2-7,.,TRBV18,.,TGTGCCAGCTCACGCTTTAGCACCCAAGCCCGCGAGCAGTACTTC,CASSRFSTQAREQYF
TRBJ2-1,.,TRBV28,.,TGTGCCAGCAGTGACCACACCCGGGGACCCGAGCAGTTCTTC,CASSDHTRGPEQFF
TRBJ1-2,.,TRBV5-1,TRBD1,TGCGCCAGCAATACCGGGACAGCGAACTATGGCTACACCTTC,CASNTGTANYGYTF
TRBJ2-6,many,TRBV18,.,TGTGCCAGCTCACCATCGGACGGGATCTCTGGGGCCAACGTCCTGACTTTC,CASSPSDGISGANVLTF
TRBJ1-1,.,TRBV27,.,TGTGCCAGCAGTTTATCGGCGGAGAACACTGAAGCTTTCTTT,CASSLSAENTEAFF
TRBJ2-1,.,TRBV5-1,.,TGCGCCAGCAGCTTGGAAGGAGGGGAGCAGTTCTTC,CASSLEGGEQFF
TRBJ1-4,once,TRBV27,TRBD1,TGTGCCAGCAGTGTGACGGGACAGGCCTCGAATGAAAAACTGTTTTTT,CASSVTGQASNEKLFF
TRBJ2-2,once,TRBV14,TRBD2,TGTGCCAGCAGCCCCTTAGGACTAGCGGGAGGCACCGGGGAGCTGTTTTTT,CASSPLGLAGGTGELFF
TRBJ1-2,.,TRBV4-2,.,TGTGCCAGCAGCCAAGCCGGACAGAGTGATGGCTACACCTTC,CASSQAGQSDGYTF
TRBJ2-3,.,TRBV5-4,.,TGTGCCAGCAGCTTGGGAGGAGGCACAGATACGCAGTATTTT,CASSLGGGTDTQYF
TRBJ2-5,.,TRBV28,.,TGTGCCAGCAGTCCTTGGGCTCGGGGGATACAAGAGACCCAGTACTTC,CASSPWARGIQETQYF
TRBJ2-3,.,TRBV11-2,TRBD1,TGTGCCAGCAGCTTAGGGACAGGGGGTGATACGCAGTATTTT,CASSLGTGGDTQYF
TRBJ1-4,many,TRBV18,.,TGTGCCAGCTCAAGGGCGCTCACGGAGAATGAAAAACTGTTTTTT,CASSRALTENEKLFF
TRBJ2-1,few,TRBV19,.,TGTGCCAGTAGCCCCTCCCGGTCCCGGGGTGAGCAGTTCTTC,CASSPSRSRGEQFF
TRBJ2-7,.,TRBV29-1,TRBD2,TGCAGCGTGACAACCGGGACTAGCGGCTACGAGCAGTACTTC,CSVTTGTSGYEQYF
TRBJ1-5,.,TRBV19,.,TGTGCCAGTAGTACCGACAGGATTAATCAGCCCCAGCATTTT,CASSTDRINQPQHF
TRBJ1-1,few,TRBV11-2,.,TGTGCCAGCAGCTCACGATTGAACACTGAAGCTTTCTTT,CASSSRLNTEAFF
TRBJ1-2,.,TRBV28,TRBD1,TGTGCCAGCAGTTTACCCCACGGGACAGGCTATGGCTACACCTTC,CASSLPHGTGYGYTF
TRBJ2-1,.,TRBV27,.,TGTGCCAGCAGTCCCAGGAGGACCAATGAGCAGTTCTTC,CASSPRRTNEQFF
TRBJ2-7,.,TRBV15,.,TGTGCCACCAGCAGAGATGGGGGGTACGAGCAGTACTTC,CATSRDGGYEQYF
TRBJ2-6,.,TRBV5-5,.,TGTGCCAGCAGCTTGGAGGTCATTTCCTCTGGGGCCAACGTCCTGACTTTC,CASSLEVISSGANVLTF
TRBJ2-5,once,TRBV18,.,TGTGCCAGCTCACCACAGGCAACAGGGTCCCAAGAGACCCAGTACTTC,CASSPQATGSQETQYF
TRBJ1-1,once,TRBV19,.,TGTGCCAGTCGAATGACGGGCATGAACACTGAAGCTTTCTTT,CASRMTGMNTEAFF
TRBJ2-7,.,TRBV4-1,TRBD1,TGCGCCAGCAGCCAACAAGGACAGGGGCGCCTATACGAGCAGTACTTC,CASSQQGQGRLYEQYF
TRBJ1-4,.,TRBV6-6,.,TGTGCCAGCAGTTACTCGAGACGGCTTAATGAAAAACTGTTTTTT,CASSYSRRLNEKLFF
TRBJ1-1,.,TRBV5-1,TRBD1,TGCGCCAGCAGCTTACAGGGGGATGAAGCTTTCTTT,CASSLQGDEAFF
TRBJ1-1,.,TRBV5-1,.,TGCGCCAGCAGCTTGTGGACTCGCGCGGACACTGAAGCTTTCTTT,CASSLWTRADTEAFF
TRBJ2-3,.,TRBV10-1,.,TGCGCCAGCAGTGAAGCGGGCACAGATACGCAGTATTTT,CASSEAGTDTQYF
TRBJ2-7,.,TRBV30,TRBD1,TGTGCCTGGAGCTGGACAGGGGGGCTAAGATACGAGCAGTACTTC,CAWSWTGGLRYEQYF
TRBJ2-7,.,TRBV4-1,.,TGCGCCAGCAGCCAAGAACTCTCTCTCTCCGGGGTAGGCGAGCAGTACTTC,CASSQELSLSGVGEQYF
TRBJ2-2,many,TRBV29-1,.,TGCAGCGTTGAAGAAGGGACCCACACCGGGGAGCTGTTTTTT,CSVEEGTHTGELFF
TRBJ2-7,.,TRBV29-1,TRBD2,TGCAGCGGCCGGACTAGCGGGAGTTACGAGCAGTACTTC,CSGRTSGSYEQYF
TRBJ2-7,.,TRBV7-6,.,TGTGCCAGCAGCTCTTGGGGGAGCTCCTACGAGCAGTACTTC,CASSSWGSSYEQYF
TRBJ1-2,.,TRBV29-1,.,TGCAGCGTTGAGGAGGGGCGGGACTATGGCTACACCTTC,CSVEEGRDYGYTF
TRBJ1-1,.,TRBV5-1,.,TGCGCCAGCAGCTTGTCTTGGCCTGAAGCTTTCTTT,CASSLSWPEAFF
TRBJ1-2,once,TRBV5-1,TRBD1,TGCGCCAGCAGCTTGGCGGACAGGGGGCGCAACTATGGCTACACCTTC,CASSLADRGRNYGYTF
TRBJ2-5,.,TRBV7-8,.,TGTGCCAGCAGCCAAACAGGGTCCCCACTGAGCGGTGAGCAGTACTTC,CASSQTGSPLSGEQYF